The 12 T cell receptor beta chains given below trace back to one sample, sequenced in a study of cytomegalovirus exposure and HLA in healthy donors. Both 60 Vbeta primers and 13 Jbeta primers went into the PCR. TCRdb's copy holds only in-frame clones and misses some; the assay was immunoSEQ multiplex PCR. Seen in this sample are tens of thousands of clones; the ten most common clones hold roughly 12%. The source material was PBMCs. The receptors derive from a man between 18 and 35 years old in good health and CMV-seropositive.

The rearrangement uses TRBV30 and TRBJ2-7, with 7 nucleotides matching TRBD1. Looked up from germline, CDR1 is GTSNPN and CDR2 is SVGIG (reference sequence). This CDR3 is 17 amino acids long. Trimming at V came to 0 bases and at J to 2 bases, leaving 13 bases not matched to a gene. As DNA, the CDR3 is TGTGCCTGGAGTGTACGGCGGGTCACAGGGGATCCCTACGAGCAGTACTTC. As protein: CAWSVRRVTGDPYEQYF.

The rearrangement links TRBV15 to TRBJ2-3, with no clear D. V dropped 0 bases and J dropped 2 bases, with 9 bases sitting between them. This CDR3 contains 15 residues. Germline V gene sequence: CDR1 LNHNV, CDR2 YYDKDF (reference sequence). The DNA of the CDR3 is TGTGCCACCAGCAGAGATTTGCAGAACACAGATACGCAGTATTTT. It yields the protein CATSRDLQNTDTQYF.

The J gene is TRBJ2-1, the V gene TRBV19, with D possibly TRBD1 on 5 matching bases. Germline values: CDR1 LNHDA, CDR2 SQIVND (reference sequence). The CDR3 has 15 residues. Deletions cut 5 bases from V and 0 bases from J, with 11 bases between. The chain's CDR3 is CASSPSGYSYNEQFF. The CDR3 bases are TGTGCCAGTAGTCCGTCAGGGTACTCCTACAATGAGCAGTTCTTC.

The V gene is TRBV6-1, the J gene TRBJ2-7, with D possibly being TRBD1 (5 bases). The CDR3 covers 14 residues. Germline CDR1 reads MNHNS; CDR2 reads SASEGT. The V gene lost 11 bases and the J gene lost 6 bases, with 23 bases spanning the gap. The CDR3 loop reads CAPLLGRTRPEQYF. The CDR3 DNA reads as TGTGCCCCTCTCCTTGGGCGGACACGGCCCGAGCAGTACTTC.

This chain joins TRBV13 and TRBJ1-1; possibly TRBD1 for D (6 bases). V lost 0 bases, J lost 1 base, and 6 bases lay in between. The CDR3 totals 14 residues. Per the germline V gene, CDR1 is PRHDT and CDR2 is FYEKMQ (reference sequence). The chain's CDR3 is CASSLGGGNTEAFF. CDR3 nucleotides: TGTGCCAGCAGCTTAGGAGGGGGGAACACTGAAGCTTTCTTT.

V gene TRBV19 combines with J gene TRBJ2-1; 7 positions agree with TRBD1. The CDR3 covers 14 residues. The V gene's germline CDR1 is LNHDA and CDR2 SQIVND (reference sequence). J was trimmed by 3 bases and V by 7 bases; bases with no gene match: 6. CDR3 DNA: TGTGCCAGTAATCCTGACAGGGACTACAATGAGCAGTTCTTC. Protein: CASNPDRDYNEQFF. Full variable domain (missing parts from reference TRBV19 and TRBJ2-1): DGGITQSPKYLFRKEGQNVTLSCEQNLNHDAMYWYRQDPGQGLRLIYYSQIVNDFQKGDIAEGYSVSREKKESFPLTVTSAQKNPTAFYLCASNPDRDYNEQFFGPGTRLTVL.

V usage is TRBV29-1 and J usage is TRBJ2-7, with 9 bases matching TRBD1. The V gene's germline CDR1 is SQVTM and CDR2 ANQGSEA. Unmatched junction bases numbered 5, after V lost 4 bases and J lost 4 bases. The CDR3 totals 13 residues. CDR3 region: CSVGGQGFYEQYF. The DNA for the CDR3 is TGCAGCGTTGGGGGACAGGGATTTTACGAGCAGTACTTC.

The chain is built from TRBV9 and TRBJ2-1, with D perhaps matching TRBD2 (5 bases). The length of the CDR3 is 15 residues. The V gene lost 0 bases and the J gene lost 4 bases, with 11 bases spanning the gap. Germline V CDR1 and CDR2: SGDLS, YYNGEE. CDR3 sequence: CASSVVDYSYNEQFF. The CDR3 region has the DNA TGTGCCAGCAGCGTAGTTGACTATTCATACAATGAGCAGTTCTTC.

The chain uses TRBV4-1 and TRBJ2-3, with 7 bases aligning to TRBD2. V dropped 0 bases and J dropped 0; count of bases not matched to a gene: 6. The CDR3 loop spans 17 amino acids. CDR1 and CDR2 from the germline V gene are MGHRA and YSYEKL. In nucleotides, the CDR3 is TGCGCCAGCAGCCAAGATCAGGGTAGCGGGAGCACAGATACGCAGTATTTT. This sequence encodes CASSQDQGSGSTDTQYF.

This CDR3 is CASSLTSSNNEQFF. The CDR3 bases are TGCGCCAGCAGCTTAACTAGCTCAAACAATGAGCAGTTCTTC. V gene TRBV5-1 combines with J gene TRBJ2-1; possibly TRBD2 for D (6 bases). The CDR3 spans 14 residues. The V end lost 2 bases, the J end lost 5 bases, and 11 bases lay between the germline ends. From germline, CDR1 is SGHRS and CDR2 YFSETQ.

The chain has TRBV27 and TRBJ2-3, with D unresolved. Trimming removed 5 bases at V and 2 bases at J, with 8 bases between. The CDR3 extends over 13 amino acids. Per the germline V gene, CDR1 is MNHEY and CDR2 is SMNVEV (reference sequence). The CDR3 DNA reads TGTGCCAGCAGTATTTCCTCCACAGATACGCAGTATTTT. This encodes CASSISSTDTQYF.

The chain carries TRBV5-5 and TRBJ2-1, with TRBD2 matching over 8 bases. The CDR3 runs to 13 residues. V lost 4 bases and J lost 9; bases outside the gene matches: 6. Germline lookup yields CDR1 SGHKS and CDR2 YYEKEE (reference sequence). The DNA for the CDR3 is TGTGCCAGCAGCCGGGGGGGGGAGGTTGAGCAGTTCTTC. Encoded protein: CASSRGGEVEQFF.